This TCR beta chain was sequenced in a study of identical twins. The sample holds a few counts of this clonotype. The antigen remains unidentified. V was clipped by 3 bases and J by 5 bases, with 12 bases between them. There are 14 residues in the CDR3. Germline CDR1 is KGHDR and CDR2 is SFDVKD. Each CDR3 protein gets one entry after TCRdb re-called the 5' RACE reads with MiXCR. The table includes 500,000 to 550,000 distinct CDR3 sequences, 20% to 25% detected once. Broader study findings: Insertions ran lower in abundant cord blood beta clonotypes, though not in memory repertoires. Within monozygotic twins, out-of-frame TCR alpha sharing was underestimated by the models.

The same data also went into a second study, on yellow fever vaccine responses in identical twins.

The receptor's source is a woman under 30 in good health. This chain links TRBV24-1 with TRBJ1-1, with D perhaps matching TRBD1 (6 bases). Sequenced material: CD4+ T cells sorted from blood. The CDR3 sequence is CATSDTRGGTEAFF. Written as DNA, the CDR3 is TGTGCCACCAGTGATACCAGGGGTGGGACTGAAGCTTTCTTT.